This TCR beta chain was sequenced during a study of T cell responses to AZD1222 COVID-19 vaccine. Notes on the study in general: Just six people given AZD1222 tested seropositive at baseline. Spike-specific TCR breadth and depth grew following two AZD1222 doses. Donor demographics were predominantly white British with a female majority; clonal diversity may be underestimated. Reports indicate that nearly half of spike-specific TCRs are directed at unmutated variant regions.

Sequencing used immunoSEQ multiplex PCR; TCRdb keeps in-frame clones, though not all of them. The sample lists 180,000 or so clones, around 94% occurring once. The CDR3 consists of 15 residues. Trimming cost V 0 bases and J 4 bases, with 9 bases left between them. Germline CDR1 MNHNY, CDR2 SVGAGI (reference sequence). This clone was observed a single time. The antigen is undetermined. The sequence was obtained from an adult in good health. The sample here was peripheral blood, taken on day 0 of AZD1222 vaccination. This chain joins TRBV6-6 and TRBJ1-4; TRBD1 is a possible D gene (5 bases). CDR3 nucleotide sequence: TGTGCCAGCAGTTACTCGGGGGGGGGTAATGAAAAACTGTTTTTT. Translated: CASSYSGGGNEKLFF.